This T cell receptor beta chain originates from a study of regulatory T cells in long-lasting Graves disease. Turning to the study itself: Under 3 months of antithyroid drugs had been taken by newly diagnosed Graves' patients.

As for time point: newly diagnosed GD, antithyroid drugs for less than 3 months. Making the TCR library involved RNA that had been extracted from PBMCs. The study's findings and limits: Lower TCR diversity characterized persistent Graves' patients relative to newly diagnosed patients.

Assembly of TCR beta libraries relied on iRepertoire HTBI primers together with Arm-PCR of CDR3 regions. One entry per CDR3 protein, called by TCRdb with MiXCR from the multiplex PCR reads. Altogether over 200,000 distinct CDR3 sequences are present, 15% to 20% being singletons, with the ten largest covering 14%. The table lists this clonotype with many counts. Antigen unknown. These same data were also listed under a study on T cells in Graves' hyperthyroidism and ophthalmopathy. That investigation notes: The primer set for the first-round RT-PCR of the TCR CDR3 was HTBI. Ophthalmopathy was identified by the model a median 6.5 months ahead of onset.

The sequencing here drew on peripheral blood mononuclear cells (PBMCs), taken at new diagnosis, from a patient treated with antithyroid drugs. The sequence was collected from a woman younger than 45 with Graves disease.

The CDR3 here is CAISDPGSYNEQFF. The CDR3 DNA sequence: TGTGCCATCAGTGACCCAGGGTCCTACAATGAGCAGTTCTTC. V and J are TRBV10-3 and TRBJ2-1, with a tentative D call TRBD1 (5 bases). This CDR3 comprises 14 residues. Germline assignment: CDR1 ENHRY and CDR2 SYGVKD. Trimming took 3 bases from V and 1 from J, leaving 7 bases between them.